This TCR beta chain was sequenced during a study of blood T cell repertoires in COVID-19. Germline V gene data show CDR1 as SGDLS and CDR2 as YYNGEE. The CDR3 covers 18 residues. After removal of 0 bases from V and 3 bases from J, the junction contained 8 bases not matched to a gene. The method was immunoSEQ multiplex PCR; TCRdb's version includes in-frame clones alone and lacks a portion of them. This table has about 250,000 clones, roughly 83% appearing once. The receptor comes from a man older than 75 with acute or convalescent COVID-19. The sample consisted of peripheral blood. The chain recombines TRBV9 with TRBJ2-2; 10 nucleotides agree with TRBD2. The CDR3 is CASSVGLAGESHTGELFF. In DNA form, the CDR3 reads TGTGCCAGCAGCGTAGGGCTAGCGGGAGAATCGCACACCGGGGAGCTGTTTTTT.